The TCR beta chain under discussion was sequenced for a study of breast tumors, draining lymph nodes, adjacent tissues. Whole-study results and caveats: Most tumor T cells seemingly derive from lymph node, then expand in tumor. The lymph node origin of tumor T cells was framed as consistent with a hypothesis, not demonstrated.

This clonotype has ten or more counts. Antigen unknown. V dropped 0 bases and J dropped 4 bases, with 13 bases sitting between them. CDR1 SGDLS and CDR2 YYNGEE come from the germline V gene. The CDR3 consists of 15 residues. In TCRdb, the multiplex PCR reads were re-called with MiXCR into one record per CDR3 protein. The sample lists 150,000 to 200,000 distinct CDR3 sequences, approximately 30% occurring once. The lymph nodes were axillary draining lymph nodes from breast cancer patients. Sequenced input: axillary lymph node tissue. The clonotype was recovered from a female donor with breast cancer. Some clones in this sample may be carry-over from other donors' samples. The chain has TRBV9 and TRBJ1-2; D perhaps matches TRBD1 (6 bases). CDR3 nucleotide sequence: TGTGCCAGCAGCGTAGAAGGGGGGGCGGGCTATGGCTACACCTTC. Translated: CASSVEGGAGYGYTF.